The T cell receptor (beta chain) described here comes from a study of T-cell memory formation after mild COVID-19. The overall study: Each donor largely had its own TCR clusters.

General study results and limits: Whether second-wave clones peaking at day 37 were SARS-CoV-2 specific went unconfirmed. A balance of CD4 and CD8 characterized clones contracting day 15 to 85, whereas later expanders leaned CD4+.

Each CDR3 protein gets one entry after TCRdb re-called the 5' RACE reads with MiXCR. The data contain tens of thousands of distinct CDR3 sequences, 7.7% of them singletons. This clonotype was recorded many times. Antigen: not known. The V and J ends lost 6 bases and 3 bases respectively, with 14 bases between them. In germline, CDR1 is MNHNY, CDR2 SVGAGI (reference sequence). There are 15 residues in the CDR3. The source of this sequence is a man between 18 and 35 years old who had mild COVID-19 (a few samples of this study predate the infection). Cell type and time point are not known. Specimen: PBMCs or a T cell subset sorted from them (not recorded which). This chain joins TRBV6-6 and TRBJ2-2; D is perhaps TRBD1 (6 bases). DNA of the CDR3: TGTGCCAGCAGACAGGGAAAAGAGTACACCGGGGAGCTGTTTTTT. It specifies CASRQGKEYTGELFF.